Presented here are 13 T cell receptor beta chains from one specimen sequenced in a study of CD8 T cells in Susac syndrome. Reverse transcription of about 0.5 to 1 ug RNA was carried out with random hexamers. TCRdb ran MiXCR on the immunoSEQ multiplex PCR reads and lists one entry per CDR3 protein. Of roughly 130,000 distinct CDR3 sequences listed, roughly 94% are singletons. Sequenced sample: CD8+ T cells from PBMCs. The origin of the receptors is a human donor with Susac syndrome.

The rearrangement uses TRBV6-1 and TRBJ2-7, with D uncertain. This CDR3 region has 15 residues. Looked up from germline, CDR1 is MNHNS and CDR2 is SASEGT. Trimming shortened V by 3 bases and J by 3 bases, and 15 bases separated the two germline ends. CDR3 residues: CASSEFLEIIYEQYF. In DNA form, the CDR3 reads TGTGCCAGCAGTGAGTTTCTGGAAATAATCTACGAGCAGTACTTC.

The chain's CDR3 is CASGPGLAADTQYF. CDR3 bases: TGTGCTAGTGGTCCGGGACTAGCAGCAGATACGCAGTATTTT. V is TRBV12-5 and J is TRBJ2-3, with 9 bases lining up with TRBD2. CDR1 LGHNT and CDR2 FRNRAP come from the germline V gene. The CDR3 extends over 14 amino acids. V lost 5 bases to trimming and J lost 4 bases; unmatched junction nucleotides: 4.

The chain has TRBV20-1 and TRBJ1-1, with 8 bases lining up with TRBD1. V lost 3 bases to trimming and J lost 13 bases; unmatched junction nucleotides: 19. The CDR3 runs to 15 residues. Germline lookup yields CDR1 DFQATT and CDR2 SNEGSKA (reference sequence). The CDR3 DNA reads TGCAGTGCTAGGGCTGCAGGGACAGGCTACCGGAACTGTTTCTTT. It encodes CSARAAGTGYRNCFF.

Comment on this clonotype: The junction shows a germline mismatch at one end, possibly a read error. The V call is TRBV4-1, the J call TRBJ2-7, with D tentatively TRBD1 (6 bases). Germline V CDR1 and CDR2: MGHRA, YSYEKL. This CDR3 is 15 amino acids long. The CDR3 DNA sequence: TGCGCCAGCAGCGAAGAGGACAGCGATACCTACGAGCAGTACTTC. Protein: CASSEEDSDTYEQYF.

The sample holds a few counts of this clonotype. V usage is TRBV2 and J usage is TRBJ2-5, with D possibly being TRBD1 or TRBD2 (5 bases each). Per germline, CDR1 SNHLY and CDR2 FYNNEI. V lost 11 bases to trimming and J lost 2 bases, with 12 bases between them. The CDR3 is made up of 12 amino acids. CDR3 coding DNA: TGTGCCTCCATTGGGGGACAAGAGACCCAGTACTTC. Its protein product is CASIGGQETQYF.

This chain links TRBV4-3 with TRBJ1-2; D is ambiguous. This CDR3 comprises 15 residues. Trimming stripped 1 base from V and 0 bases from J, with 9 bases between. CDR1 is LGHNA and CDR2 is YSLEER in the germline V gene. As DNA, the CDR3 is TGCGCCAGCAGCCAAGTGGTACGGTCTAACTATGGCTACACCTTC. It specifies CASSQVVRSNYGYTF.

The CDR3 nucleotides are TGTGCCAGCAGCTTAGGGCAGTGGGGCGCGGAGACCCAGTACTTC. Its protein product is CASSLGQWGAETQYF. This chain connects TRBV7-8 to TRBJ2-5, with D perhaps matching TRBD1 (5 bases). CDR1 is SGHVS, CDR2 FQNEAQ, per germline. The CDR3 contains 15 residues. Between the trimmed V and J ends, which lost 1 base and 5 bases, there was a span of 14 bases.

The chain combines TRBV10-2 with TRBJ1-2; D unclear. CDR3 length: 16 amino acids. Germline V gives CDR1 WSHSY, CDR2 SAAADI. V lost 4 bases and J lost 6, with 21 bases in between. The chain's CDR3 is CASSVEDRPEEDGYTF. CDR3 nucleotides: TGCGCCAGCAGTGTGGAGGACCGCCCCGAAGAGGATGGCTACACCTTC.

The chain is built from TRBV2 and TRBJ1-4; 9 bases fit TRBD1. J was trimmed by 4 bases and V by 2 bases; bases with no gene match: 5. CDR3 length: 16 amino acids. Germline loops: CDR1 SNHLY, CDR2 FYNNEI. The DNA of the CDR3 is TGTGCCAGCAGTGAACGGGACAGGGTCCATAATGAAAAACTGTTTTTT. Translation: CASSERDRVHNEKLFF.

The CDR3 DNA reads as TGTGCCAGCAGCTTGGGCACAGGGGGGGCGGTCTATGGCTACACCTTC. Its protein is CASSLGTGGAVYGYTF. This chain uses TRBV5-5 with TRBJ1-2, with 8 bases that match TRBD1. The CDR3 totals 16 residues. J was trimmed by 4 bases and V by 0 bases; bases with no gene match: 8. In germline, CDR1 is SGHKS, CDR2 YYEKEE (reference sequence).

The rearrangement links TRBV20-1 to TRBJ2-7, with D perhaps matching TRBD2 (5 bases). The CDR3 sequence is 12 residues long. Looked up from germline, CDR1 is DFQATT and CDR2 is SNEGSKA (reference sequence). The ends were cut back, 3 bases at V and 5 bases at J, with 11 bases in the middle. CDR3 amino acids: CSASREGNEQYF. Written as DNA, the CDR3 is TGCAGTGCTAGCCGAGAGGGCAACGAGCAGTACTTC.

This chain joins TRBV27 and TRBJ2-6; D is perhaps TRBD2 (5 bases). The CDR3 runs to 13 residues. Between the trimmed V and J ends, which lost 9 bases and 3 bases, there was a span of 9 bases. CDR1 is MNHEY, CDR2 SMNVEV, per germline (reference sequence). In DNA, the CDR3 is TGTGCCAGTTCAGCGGTTGGGGCCAACGTCCTGACTTTC. Translated, it gives CASSAVGANVLTF.

This clonotype occurred once. The chain has TRBV7-9 and TRBJ2-2; D is unclear. This CDR3 is 11 amino acids long. Germline V gives CDR1 SEHNR, CDR2 FQNEAQ (reference sequence). The V and J ends lost 5 bases and 6 bases respectively, with 4 bases between them. CDR3 residues: CASSRSGELFF. The CDR3, as DNA: TGTGCCAGCAGCCGATCCGGGGAGCTGTTTTTT.